The table lists the clone carrying this T cell receptor (beta chain) with many counts. Its antigen is as yet unknown. It was RNA transcripts that yielded the amplified TCR beta CDR3 regions. First-round RT-PCR targeting the TCR CDR3 was performed with the HTBI primer set. TCRdb itself ran the multiplex PCR reads through MiXCR, one entry per CDR3 protein. The data contain 500,000 to 600,000 distinct CDR3 sequences, roughly 17% of them singletons. V was cut by 4 bases and J by 4 bases, with 11 bases left in between. Germline values: CDR1 SQVTM, CDR2 ANQGSEA. CDR3 length: 12 amino acids. Clinical symptoms, serum thyroxine, TRAb, thyroid ultrasound and orbital computed tomography established diagnosis. This entry belongs to a study of T cells in Graves' hyperthyroidism and ophthalmopathy. Across the whole study: The initial diagnosis was the point when peripheral blood was collected, ahead of any treatment. Study outcomes and limitations: Most thyroid-expanded clonotypes above 0.001 were also found in blood. A model of 13 V-J pairs discriminated ophthalmopathy from stable hyperthyroidism.

This sequence joins TRBV29-1 and TRBJ2-7; D is ambiguous. Sample: blood. This receptor was taken from a woman between 18 and 30 years old with Graves' hyperthyroidism. CDR3 region: CSVVVRVYEQYF. The CDR3 coding sequence is TGCAGCGTTGTTGTCAGAGTGTACGAGCAGTACTTC.